One sample yielded the 16 T cell receptor beta chains listed below, sequenced in a study of CD8 T cells in ankylosing spondylitis. TCRdb reprocessed the 5' RACE reads via MiXCR and lists one record per CDR3 protein. Of roughly 48,000 distinct CDR3 sequences listed, approximately 7.4% were seen once; the top ten hold about 8.1%. Sample: blood, either unsorted or a sorted T cell fraction (not recorded which). The receptors shown here come from a female donor with ankylosing spondylitis or in good health (not recorded which).

This clonotype has a count of ten or more. The junction does not match germline at one end; this may be a read error. The genes are TRBV5-1 and TRBJ1-2, with D maybe TRBD1 (6 bases). This CDR3 comprises 15 residues. Germline CDR1 SGHRS, CDR2 YFSETQ. The CDR3, as DNA: TGCGCCAGCACCTTGACCCCCGGGACAAACTATGGCTACACCTTC. The encoded protein is CASTLTPGTNYGYTF.

This clonotype was detected ten times or more. V usage is TRBV5-1 and J usage is TRBJ2-5; possibly TRBD1 for D (6 bases). CDR3 length: 13 residues. CDR1 SGHRS and CDR2 YFSETQ come from the germline V gene. V gave up 6 bases and J gave up 3 bases, with 12 bases separating them. CDR3 amino acids: CASTRTVKETQYF. In DNA form, the CDR3 reads TGCGCCAGCACCCGGACAGTAAAAGAGACCCAGTACTTC.

In this sample, this clonotype turned up many times. This chain links TRBV19 with TRBJ1-4; no clear D gene. CDR1 and CDR2 (germline): LNHDA, SQIVND (reference sequence). CDR3 size: 15 residues. Deletions cut 6 bases from V and 0 bases from J, with 11 bases between. Here the CDR3 reads CASRLHVATNEKLFF. In nucleotides, the CDR3 is TGTGCCAGTAGACTCCACGTGGCAACTAATGAAAAACTGTTTTTT.

The chain is built from TRBV5-5 and TRBJ2-7; D ambiguous. The CDR3 contains 13 residues. Looked up from germline, CDR1 is SGHKS and CDR2 is YYEKEE (reference sequence). The V end was cut by 9 bases, the J end by 3 bases, with 16 bases between. The CDR3 nucleotides are TGTGCCATGAGCCCCGGGCCATTCTACGAGCAGTACGTC. Its translation: CAMSPGPFYEQYV.

This clonotype was counted a few times. V gene TRBV6-5 combines with J gene TRBJ1-4, with no clear D. Germline CDR1 reads MNHEY; CDR2 reads SVGAGI. This CDR3 region has 16 residues. The V end was cut by 4 bases, the J end by 0 bases, with 12 bases between. The CDR3 DNA follows: TGTGCCAGCAGTTCTATCATCAGCGCAACTAATGAAAAACTGTTTTTT. It specifies CASSSIISATNEKLFF.

This clonotype was seen many times. The gene calls are TRBV18 and TRBJ1-2; D gene ambiguous. This CDR3 is built from 12 residues. Germline CDR1 is KGHSH and CDR2 is LQKENI. Between the trimmed V and J ends, which lost 4 bases and 2 bases, there was a span of 5 bases. The CDR3 here is CASSLDNYGYTF. CDR3 in DNA: TGTGCCAGCTCACTGGACAACTATGGCTACACCTTC.

The chain has TRBV9 and TRBJ1-1; weak D call: TRBD1 (5 bases). Germline CDR1 and CDR2: SGDLS and YYNGEE. Trimming took off 1 base at V and 0 bases at J, with 16 bases between the two ends. This CDR3 has 17 amino acids. The CDR3 nucleotides read TGTGCCAGCAGCGTAAGCCAGACAGACGGAATGAACACTGAAGCTTTCTTT. Protein: CASSVSQTDGMNTEAFF.

The V call is TRBV6-5, the J call TRBJ2-1; perhaps TRBD1 as D (5 bases). The ends were cut back, 2 bases at V and 5 bases at J, with 10 bases in the middle. CDR1 and CDR2 (germline): MNHEY, SVGAGI. The CDR3 length is 14 residues. CDR3 coding DNA: TGTGCCAGCAGTTACCAGGGTGCCAACAATGAGCAGTTCTTC. Protein product: CASSYQGANNEQFF.

This clonotype has a count of ten or more. The gene calls are TRBV10-1 and TRBJ2-1, with unresolved D. The V end was cut by 4 bases, the J end by 0 bases, with 4 bases between. Germline CDR1 is WNHNN and CDR2 is SYGVQD (reference sequence). The CDR3 runs 13 residues. CDR3 in amino acids: CASSASSYNEQFF. CDR3 in DNA: TGCGCCAGCAGTGCGAGCTCCTACAATGAGCAGTTCTTC.

This clonotype was seen many times. The chain uses TRBV20-1 and TRBJ1-1, with D maybe TRBD1 (5 bases). V was trimmed by 1 base and J by 0 bases, leaving 9 bases between them. The CDR3 sequence is 14 residues long. Germline V gene sequence: CDR1 DFQATT, CDR2 SNEGSKA (reference sequence). The CDR3 loop reads CSARARGLNTEAFF. The DNA of the CDR3 is TGCAGTGCTAGAGCCCGGGGCCTGAACACTGAAGCTTTCTTT.

This clonotype was picked up many times. The chain couples TRBV7-8 to TRBJ2-1; no reliable D call. The CDR3 is 12 residues long. Germline V gene lookup returns CDR1 SGHVS and CDR2 FQNEAQ. Trimming cost V 0 bases and J 6 bases, with 3 bases left between them. CDR3 sequence (DNA): TGTGCCAGCAGCTTAGCCTCCAATGAGCAGTTCTTC. Its translation: CASSLASNEQFF. The entire variable domain, with the rest obtained from reference TRBV7-8 and TRBJ2-1, is as follows: GAGVSQSPRYKVAKRGQDVALRCDPISGHVSLFWYQQALGQGPEFLTYFQNEAQLDKSGLPSDRFFAERPEGSVSTLKIQRTQQEDSAVYLCASSLASNEQFFGPGTRLTVL.

This clonotype was seen many times. The V call is TRBV11-2, the J call TRBJ1-5; weak D call: TRBD1 (5 bases). Germline-derived CDR1 and CDR2 are SGHAT and FQNNGV. The CDR3 runs to 13 residues. Deletions cut 1 base from V and 5 bases from J, with 6 bases between. This CDR3 reads CASSLVGDQPQHF. The DNA of the CDR3 is TGTGCCAGCAGCTTAGTAGGGGATCAGCCCCAGCATTTT.

In its sample, this clonotype was seen many times. This chain links TRBV28 with TRBJ2-2; D is unresolved. This CDR3 has 14 residues. CDR1 and CDR2 from the germline V gene are MDHEN and SYDVKM. V was clipped by 6 bases and J by 4 bases, with 12 bases between them. The CDR3 is CASSSRAPTGELFF. For the CDR3, the DNA is TGTGCCAGCAGCTCCCGGGCCCCCACCGGGGAGCTGTTTTTT.

Many counts were recorded for this clonotype. The chain combines TRBV5-1 with TRBJ2-2; no firm D call. Trimming took 3 bases from V and 3 from J, leaving 12 bases between them. CDR3 length equals 15 residues. Germline CDR1 reads SGHRS; CDR2 reads YFSETQ. The CDR3 DNA is TGCGCCAGCAGCTCAGGCCGGCTACACACCGGGGAGCTGTTTTTT. Translation: CASSSGRLHTGELFF.

Ten or more counts support this clonotype. The chain has TRBV6-1 and TRBJ1-5; D is ambiguous. Between the trimmed V and J ends, which lost 5 bases and 2 bases, there was a span of 13 bases. The CDR3 loop spans 15 amino acids. Germline CDR1 and CDR2: MNHNS and SASEGT. The CDR3 region has the DNA TGTGCCAGCAGTACCCGGGCGGTCGGCAATCAGCCCCAGCATTTT. Residues: CASSTRAVGNQPQHF.

This clonotype was seen many times. V gene TRBV12-3 or TRBV12-4 combines with J gene TRBJ2-2, with D tentatively TRBD1 (6 bases). Trimming removed 6 bases at V and 5 bases at J, with 13 bases between. There are 14 residues in the CDR3. The CDR3: CASSLGQSTGELFF. For the CDR3, the DNA is TGTGCCAGCAGCCTTGGACAGTCGACCGGGGAGCTGTTTTTT.